The following is a T cell receptor (beta chain) sequence with its context. Profiling relied on immunoSEQ multiplex PCR, and the TCRdb table lists in-frame clones only, not all of them. Among approximately 9,300 clones listed, 83% were seen once. The sample belongs to a study of T cell changes during pregnancy in multiple sclerosis. The germline V gene has CDR1 SGHTA and CDR2 FQGNSA. The CDR3 extends over 15 amino acids. After removal of 5 bases from V and 4 bases from J, the junction contained 4 bases not matched to a gene. Sample: CD8+ T cells from peripheral blood mononuclear cells, taken in the third trimester of pregnancy. This TCR was recovered from a female donor in good health, enrolled as a control in a pregnancy study. The chain joins TRBV7-2 to TRBJ2-1; TRBD2 matches 11 bases. The CDR3 nucleotides read TGTGCCAGCAGCCCCGGGACTAGCGGATACAATGAGCAGTTCTTC. This translates into CASSPGTSGYNEQFF.